This is a list of T cell receptor beta chains from one sample in a study of beta chain features in type 1 diabetes. Assay: immunoSEQ multiplex PCR; the TCRdb copy retains only in-frame clones and omits some. The table has hundreds of thousands of clones, 9.5% to 12% seen once; the top ten hold 0.04% to 0.05%. Sequencing was carried out using naive CD4+ T cells from blood. The source of these receptors is a woman under 30 in good health. CDR3s include the opening cysteine and the closing phenylalanine or tryptophan. Each record gives: D gene, J gene, V gene, clone size, CDR3 DNA, CDR3 protein. D genes are given only for firm matches. The size entry is marked missing in some rows and otherwise reads once, few, many or a size class.

>TRBD2|TRBJ2-1|TRBV7-3|NA
TGTGCCAGCAGCCCGATGGGACTAGCGCGTAATGAGCAGTTCTTC
CASSPMGLARNEQFF
>TRBD2|TRBJ2-1|TRBV4-1|NA
TGCGCCAGCAGCCCACGACTAGCGCGCTCCTACAATGAGCAGTTCTTC
CASSPRLARSYNEQFF
>NA|TRBJ2-1|TRBV7-2|few
TGTGCCAGCAGCCCCTATATAGCCGCAGAGGAAATCGATGAGCAGTTCTTC
CASSPYIAAEEIDEQFF
>NA|TRBJ2-7|TRBV18|few
TGTGCCAGCTCCCGACTTGACACCTACGAGCAGTACTTC
CASSRLDTYEQYF
>TRBD1|TRBJ2-5|TRBV6-5|few
TGTGCCAGCAGTTGGACAGGGGCATGGGAGACCCAGTACTTC
CASSWTGAWETQYF
>NA|TRBJ2-3|TRBV30|NA
TGTGCCTGGAGTGTAGGACCGGTCACAGATACGCAGTATTTT
CAWSVGPVTDTQYF
>NA|TRBJ2-1|TRBV18|NA
TGTGCCAGCTCACCACTCCAGGGCTTGACACCGAATGAGCAGTTCTTC
CASSPLQGLTPNEQFF
>NA|TRBJ1-3|TRBV27|NA
TGTGCCAGCAGTTCGGGGGTTGGAAACACCATATATTTT
CASSSGVGNTIYF
>NA|TRBJ2-1|TRBV15|few
TGTGCCACCAGCAGAGATCTAGGGACTTACACCTACAATGAGCAGTTCTTC
CATSRDLGTYTYNEQFF
>NA|TRBJ2-1|TRBV11-2|few
TGTGCCAGCAGCCGGACCCGGGATACGTCCTACAATGAGCAGTTCTTC
CASSRTRDTSYNEQFF
>NA|TRBJ1-1|TRBV20-1|NA
TGCAGTGCTATGCACACTGAAGCTTTCTTT
CSAMHTEAFF
>TRBD1|TRBJ1-5|TRBV7-9|few
TGTGCCAGCAGCTTGAAGGGGGCGGGACAGGGAGGCAATCAGCCCCAGCATTTT
CASSLKGAGQGGNQPQHF
>NA|TRBJ1-2|TRBV29-1|many
TGCAGCGTTGCGTTATATGGCTACACCTTC
CSVALYGYTF
>NA|TRBJ1-2|TRBV20-1|few
TGCAGTGCTTACAGGGAAGGCTACACCTTC
CSAYREGYTF
>NA|TRBJ1-1|TRBV28|NA
TGTGCCAGCCATGTGGTACCAGGGGCTAGAGAAGCTTTCTTT
CASHVVPGAREAFF
>NA|TRBJ2-3|TRBV11-3|NA
TGTGCCAGCAGTTGGCAGGGTGGGACAGATACGCAGTATTTT
CASSWQGGTDTQYF
>NA|TRBJ2-7|TRBV30|NA
TGTGCCTGGAGTGACGTACCTACGAGTTTTTGGCAGTACTTC
CAWSDVPTSFWQYF
>TRBD1|TRBJ2-7|TRBV30|few
TGTGCCTGGACAGACAGGGCCCGGGGCCACGAGCAGTACTTC
CAWTDRARGHEQYF
>NA|TRBJ1-4|TRBV4-3|NA
TGCGCCAGCAGCCAAGATCAGGGGTGGAATGAAAAACTGTTTTTT
CASSQDQGWNEKLFF
>NA|TRBJ1-4|TRBV20-1|NA
TGCAGTGTCACGAAACTGTTTTTT
CSVTKLFF
>NA|TRBJ2-7|TRBV29-1|few
TGCAGCGCCAAGGAGAAGTACTACGAGCAGTACTTC
CSAKEKYYEQYF
>NA|TRBJ1-3|TRBV30|NA
TGTGCCTGGAGTGTAACAGGGAACTCTGGAAACACCATATATTTT
CAWSVTGNSGNTIYF
>TRBD1|TRBJ2-5|TRBV29-1|few
TGCAGCGTCCTACAGGGGGCGGGGGAGACCCAGTACTTC
CSVLQGAGETQYF
>NA|TRBJ2-5|TRBV20-1|few
TGCAGTGCTAAATTACAAGAGACCCAGTACTTC
CSAKLQETQYF
>NA|TRBJ2-3|TRBV6-5|NA
TGTGCCAGCAGTTACTCCGGACACAGCACAGATACGCAGTATTTT
CASSYSGHSTDTQYF
>NA|TRBJ2-3|TRBV5-6|NA
TGTGCCAGCAGGATACTGCGGTCGTCCCCGACAGATACGCAGTATTTT
CASRILRSSPTDTQYF
>TRBD2|TRBJ2-1|TRBV5-1|NA
TGCGCCAGCAGCTCGAGCGGGAGGTTTCCTTCAAATGAGCAGTTCTTC
CASSSSGRFPSNEQFF
>TRBD2|TRBJ2-1|TRBV30|NA
TGTGCCTGGGAGCGGGAGGGCCTGGCCTACAATGAGCAGTTCTTC
CAWEREGLAYNEQFF
>NA|TRBJ2-1|TRBV7-9|NA
TGTGCCAGCAGCTTAGCCCTAGGTCGTGTGCAGTTCTTC
CASSLALGRVQFF
>NA|TRBJ2-6|TRBV15|NA
TGTGCCACCAGCAGAGCTTATGGGAGCTATCGACTCTCTGGGGCCAACGTCCTGACTTTC
CATSRAYGSYRLSGANVLTF
>NA|TRBJ2-3|TRBV2|few
TGTGCCAGCAGGGCCGGGACTTCCTATTACACAGATACGCAGTATTTT
CASRAGTSYYTDTQYF
>NA|TRBJ2-5|TRBV15|NA
TGTGCCACCAGCAGAAACCCACCCCTGGAGACCCAGTACTTC
CATSRNPPLETQYF
>TRBD2|TRBJ2-5|TRBV27|NA
TGTGCCAGCAGTTTCGGGGGGTCGGCCGGGGAGACCCAGTACTTC
CASSFGGSAGETQYF
>NA|TRBJ1-5|TRBV4-2|NA
TGTGCCAGCAGCCAAGATGGGAGGAATAATCAGCCCCAGCATTTT
CASSQDGRNNQPQHF
>NA|TRBJ2-1|TRBV5-1|NA
TGCGCCAGCAGCTTGACAAACAATGAGCAGTTCTTC
CASSLTNNEQFF
>TRBD2|TRBJ2-1|TRBV6-5|few
TGTGCCAGTAGACTAGCGGGGGGCAATGAGCAGTTCTTC
CASRLAGGNEQFF
>TRBD1|TRBJ1-4|TRBV4-1|NA
TGCGCCAGCAGCCAAGTGGACAGGGGTGCGGAAAAACTGTTTTTT
CASSQVDRGAEKLFF
>NA|TRBJ1-2|TRBV5-4|few
TGTGCCAGCAGCAATACCGGGAATAACTATGGCTACACCTTC
CASSNTGNNYGYTF
>NA|TRBJ2-7|TRBV29-1|NA
TGCAGCGTTGTCCGGGGGACCTACGAGCAGTACTTC
CSVVRGTYEQYF
>NA|TRBJ2-5|TRBV9|few
TGTGCCAGCAGCGTAGCCCCCGACAGGACAGAGACCCAGTACTTC
CASSVAPDRTETQYF
>NA|TRBJ1-4|TRBV23-1|NA
TGCGCCAGCAGTCAATCGGAAGTGGAAAAACTGTTTTTT
CASSQSEVEKLFF
>TRBD2|TRBJ2-3|TRBV7-8|NA
TGTGCCAGCAGATTGCGGGGGACAGATACGCAGTATTTT
CASRLRGTDTQYF
>NA|TRBJ2-1|TRBV5-1|NA
TGCGCCAGCAGCTTGCCCTCAAACTACAATGAGCAGTTCTTC
CASSLPSNYNEQFF
>TRBD1|TRBJ1-2|TRBV7-8|few
TGTGCCAGCAGCCCTACGTCCTTAGTATTGGACAGGGCTTACTATGGCTACACCTTC
CASSPTSLVLDRAYYGYTF
>TRBD1|TRBJ1-2|TRBV7-2|few
TGTGCCAGCAGCTTAGAAACAGGGGACTATGGCTACACCTTC
CASSLETGDYGYTF
>TRBD1|TRBJ2-4|TRBV27|NA
TGTGCCAGCACCAGGGGGAACATTCAGTACTTC
CASTRGNIQYF